This T cell receptor (beta chain) was sequenced during a study of blood T cells in healthy people across ages. The germline gives CDR1 SEHNR, CDR2 FQNEAQ (reference sequence). This CDR3 has 15 residues. V was pared by 5 bases and J by 7 bases, with 21 bases between. A second PCR of about 7 to 11 cycles used a sample-barcoded 5' primer and a J-beta primer mix. In TCRdb, the 5' RACE reads were re-called with MiXCR into one record per CDR3 protein. This sample has around 1,000,000 distinct CDR3 sequences, with more than 30% found just once. J is TRBJ2-7 and V is TRBV7-9; D is possibly TRBD2 (6 bases). The sequenced material came from blood. The origin of this receptor is a man younger than 30 in good health. Here the CDR3 DNA reads TGTGCCAGCAGCCCCCGGGACTCCAATATCAATGAGCAGTACTTC. Translated: CASSPRDSNINEQYF.